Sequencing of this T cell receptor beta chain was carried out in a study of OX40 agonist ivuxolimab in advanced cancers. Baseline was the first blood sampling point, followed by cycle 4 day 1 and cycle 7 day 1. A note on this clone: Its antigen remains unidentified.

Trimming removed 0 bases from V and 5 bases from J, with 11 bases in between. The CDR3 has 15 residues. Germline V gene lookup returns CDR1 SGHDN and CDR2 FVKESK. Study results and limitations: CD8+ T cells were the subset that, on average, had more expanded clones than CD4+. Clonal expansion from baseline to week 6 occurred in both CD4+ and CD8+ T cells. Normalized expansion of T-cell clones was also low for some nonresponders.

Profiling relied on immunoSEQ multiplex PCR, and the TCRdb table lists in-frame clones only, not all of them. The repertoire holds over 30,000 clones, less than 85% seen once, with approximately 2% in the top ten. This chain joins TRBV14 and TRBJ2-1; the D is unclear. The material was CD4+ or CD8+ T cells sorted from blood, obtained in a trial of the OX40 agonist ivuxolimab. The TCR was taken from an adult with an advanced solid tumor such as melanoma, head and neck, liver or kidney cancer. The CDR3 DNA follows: TGTGCCAGCAGCCAAGACTATGTCTCTAACAATGAGCAGTTCTTC. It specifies CASSQDYVSNNEQFF.